The 4 T cell receptor beta chains below all came from one sample that was sequenced in a study of blood T cell repertoires in COVID-19. This table comes from immunoSEQ multiplex PCR, and its TCRdb copy is limited to in-frame clones, with some not included. The table has around 150,000 clones, roughly 80% seen once. The sequenced sample consisted of peripheral blood. The origin of the receptors is a woman older than 75 with acute or convalescent COVID-19.

This clone was counted a few times. The chain joins TRBV7-2 to TRBJ1-1; possibly TRBD1 for D (5 bases). The CDR3 consists of 13 residues. Germline CDR1 is SGHTA and CDR2 is FQGNSA. Trimming cost V 8 bases and J 4 bases, with 14 bases left between them. The CDR3 coding sequence is TGTGCCAGCGGGGCGGCGTGGGGCACTGAAGCTTTCTTT. Translation gives CASGAAWGTEAFF.

This clone was found many times. V and J are TRBV27 and TRBJ1-2; tentatively, D is TRBD1 (6 bases). CDR1 is MNHEY, CDR2 SMNVEV, per germline (reference sequence). CDR3 size: 14 residues. V was shortened by 7 bases and J by 13 bases, with 25 bases between the two germline ends. This CDR3 reads CASNQLDRPDSPTF. The CDR3 DNA follows: TGTGCCAGCAACCAATTAGACAGGCCTGATTCCCCCACCTTC.

V is TRBV29-1 and J is TRBJ2-5; D is undetermined. Germline V gives CDR1 SQVTM, CDR2 ANQGSEA. The ends were cut back, 6 bases at V and 4 bases at J, with 9 bases in the middle. There are 11 residues in the CDR3. CDR3 in amino acids: CSVSSGETQYF. The CDR3 DNA reads TGCAGCGTAAGTTCCGGAGAGACCCAGTACTTC.

The rearrangement uses TRBV15 and TRBJ2-2, with 8 positions matching TRBD1. This CDR3 has 13 amino acids. The V segment lost 5 bases and the J segment 4 bases; nucleotides outside the gene matches: 0. From germline, CDR1 is LNHNV and CDR2 YYDKDF (reference sequence). In DNA form, the CDR3 reads TGTGCCACCAGCGGACAGGGCACCGGGGAGCTGTTTTTT. Amino acid sequence: CATSGQGTGELFF.